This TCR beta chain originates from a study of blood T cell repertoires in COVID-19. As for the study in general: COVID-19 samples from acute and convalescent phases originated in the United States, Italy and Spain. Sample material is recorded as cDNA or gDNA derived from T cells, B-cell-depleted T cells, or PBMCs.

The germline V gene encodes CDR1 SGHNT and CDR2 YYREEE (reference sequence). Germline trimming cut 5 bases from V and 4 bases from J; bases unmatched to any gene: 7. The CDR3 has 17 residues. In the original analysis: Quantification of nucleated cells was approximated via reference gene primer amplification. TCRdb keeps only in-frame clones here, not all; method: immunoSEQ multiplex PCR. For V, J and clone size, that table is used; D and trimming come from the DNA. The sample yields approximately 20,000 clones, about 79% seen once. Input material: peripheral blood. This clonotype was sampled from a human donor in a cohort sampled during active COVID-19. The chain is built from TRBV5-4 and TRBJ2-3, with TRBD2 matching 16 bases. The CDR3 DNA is TGTGCCAGCAGTGTGGGACTAGCGGGAGGGTGGGCAGATACGCAGTATTTT. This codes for CASSVGLAGGWADTQYF.